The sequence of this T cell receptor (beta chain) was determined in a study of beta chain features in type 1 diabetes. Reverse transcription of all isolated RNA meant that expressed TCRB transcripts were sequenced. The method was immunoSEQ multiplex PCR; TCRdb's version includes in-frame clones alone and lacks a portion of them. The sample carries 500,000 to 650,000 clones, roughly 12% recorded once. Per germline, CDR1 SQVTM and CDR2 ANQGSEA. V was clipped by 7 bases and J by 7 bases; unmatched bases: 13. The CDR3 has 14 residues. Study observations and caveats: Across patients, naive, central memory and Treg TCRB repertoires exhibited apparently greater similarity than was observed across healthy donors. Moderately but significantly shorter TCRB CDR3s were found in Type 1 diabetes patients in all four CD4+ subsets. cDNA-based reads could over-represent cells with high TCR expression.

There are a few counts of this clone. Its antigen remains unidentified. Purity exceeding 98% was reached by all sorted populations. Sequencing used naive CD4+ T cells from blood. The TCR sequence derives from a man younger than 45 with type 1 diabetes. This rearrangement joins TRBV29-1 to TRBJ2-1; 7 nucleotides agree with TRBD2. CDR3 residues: CSAARRGMENEQFF. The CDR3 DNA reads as TGCAGCGCCGCGAGGCGGGGGATGGAAAATGAGCAGTTCTTC.